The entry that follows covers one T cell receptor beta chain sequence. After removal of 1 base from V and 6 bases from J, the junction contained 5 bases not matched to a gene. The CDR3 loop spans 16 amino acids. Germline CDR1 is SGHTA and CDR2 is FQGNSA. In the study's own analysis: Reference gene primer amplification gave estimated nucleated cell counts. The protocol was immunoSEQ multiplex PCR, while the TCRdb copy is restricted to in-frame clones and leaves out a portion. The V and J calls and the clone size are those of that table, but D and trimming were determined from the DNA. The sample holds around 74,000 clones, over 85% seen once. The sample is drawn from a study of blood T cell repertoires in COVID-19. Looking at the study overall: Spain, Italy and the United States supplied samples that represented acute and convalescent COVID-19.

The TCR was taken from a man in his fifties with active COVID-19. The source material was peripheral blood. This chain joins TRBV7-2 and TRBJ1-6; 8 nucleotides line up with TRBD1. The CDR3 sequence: CASSLGQGAVNSPLHF. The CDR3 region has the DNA TGTGCCAGCAGCTTAGGGCAGGGGGCGGTTAATTCACCCCTCCACTTT.